The present entry profiles one TCR beta chain with its context. What it binds is not known. Survey-level TCR-beta sequencing used DNA from CEF-cultured naive and memory CD4+ T cells. Using immunoSEQ multiplex PCR, the repertoire was profiled, and TCRdb retains in-frame clones only, with some absent. Among fewer than 35,000 clones listed, about four fifths were seen once. The data are from a study of CD4 T cells in relation to SARS-CoV-2 and coronaviruses. For the study at large: Median patient age was approximately 40 years, spanning 21 to 72 years.

Sorted naive or memory CD4+ cells met CEF peptides for over eight days. V was shortened by 7 bases and J by 5 bases, with 12 bases between the two germline ends. The CDR3 has 13 residues. Germline V gene data show CDR1 as SNHLY and CDR2 as FYNNEI. This TCR was recovered from an adult with COVID-19. J is TRBJ1-5 and V is TRBV2; perhaps TRBD1 as D (6 bases). Sequenced: memory CD4+ T cells from PBMCs, cultured in vitro. CDR3 sequence (DNA): TGTGCCAGCAAAAGGACAGCTCATCAGCCCCAGCATTTT. Amino acids: CASKRTAHQPQHF.